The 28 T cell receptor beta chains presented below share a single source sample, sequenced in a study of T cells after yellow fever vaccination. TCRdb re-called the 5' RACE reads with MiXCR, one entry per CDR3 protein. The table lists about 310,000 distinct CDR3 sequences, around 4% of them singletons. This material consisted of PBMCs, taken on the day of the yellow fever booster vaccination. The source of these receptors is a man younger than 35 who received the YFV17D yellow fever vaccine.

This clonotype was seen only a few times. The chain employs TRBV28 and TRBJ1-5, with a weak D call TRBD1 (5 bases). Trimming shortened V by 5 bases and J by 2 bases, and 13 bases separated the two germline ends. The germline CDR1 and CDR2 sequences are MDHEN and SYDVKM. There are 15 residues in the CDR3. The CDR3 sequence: CASSNPGIRNQPQHF. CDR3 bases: TGTGCCAGCAGTAACCCAGGGATCCGCAATCAGCCCCAGCATTTT.

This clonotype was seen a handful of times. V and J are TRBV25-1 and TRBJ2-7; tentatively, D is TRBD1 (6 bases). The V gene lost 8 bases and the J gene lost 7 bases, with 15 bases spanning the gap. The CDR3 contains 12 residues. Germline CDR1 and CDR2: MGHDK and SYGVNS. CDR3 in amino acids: CASSSRGREQYV. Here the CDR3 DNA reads TGTGCCAGCTCGAGCAGGGGAAGGGAGCAGTACGTC.

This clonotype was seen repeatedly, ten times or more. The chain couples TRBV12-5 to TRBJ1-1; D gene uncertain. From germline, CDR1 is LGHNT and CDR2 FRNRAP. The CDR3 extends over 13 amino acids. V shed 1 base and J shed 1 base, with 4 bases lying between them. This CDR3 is CASGLGQNTEAFF. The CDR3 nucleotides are TGTGCTAGTGGTTTGGGACAGAACACTGAAGCTTTCTTT.

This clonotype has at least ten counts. The CDR3 here is CSAIKPSIYYEQYV. DNA for the CDR3: TGCAGTGCTATAAAGCCCTCCATATACTACGAGCAGTACGTC. J is TRBJ2-7 and V is TRBV20-1, with no clear D. CDR1 is DFQATT, CDR2 SNEGSKA, per germline (reference sequence). Trimming pared 4 bases from V and 3 bases from J, leaving 16 bases between. The CDR3 is 14 amino acids.

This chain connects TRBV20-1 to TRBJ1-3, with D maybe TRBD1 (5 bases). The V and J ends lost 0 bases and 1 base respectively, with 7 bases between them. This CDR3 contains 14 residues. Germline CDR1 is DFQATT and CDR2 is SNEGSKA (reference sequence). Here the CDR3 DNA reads TGCAGTGCTAGAGAGGCAGGGTCTGGAAACACCATATATTTT. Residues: CSAREAGSGNTIYF.

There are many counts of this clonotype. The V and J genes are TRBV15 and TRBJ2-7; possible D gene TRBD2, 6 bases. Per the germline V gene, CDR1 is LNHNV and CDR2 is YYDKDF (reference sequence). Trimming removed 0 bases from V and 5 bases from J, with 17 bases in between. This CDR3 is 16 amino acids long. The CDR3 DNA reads TGTGCCACCAGCAGAGATTATTGGGGACTGGCAAACGAGCAGTACGTC. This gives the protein CATSRDYWGLANEQYV.

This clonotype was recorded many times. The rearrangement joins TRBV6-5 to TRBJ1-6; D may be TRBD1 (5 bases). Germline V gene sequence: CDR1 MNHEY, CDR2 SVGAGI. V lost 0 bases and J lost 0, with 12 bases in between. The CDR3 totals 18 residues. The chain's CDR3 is CASSYSTRASSYNSPLHF. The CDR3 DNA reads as TGTGCCAGCAGTTACTCGACCAGGGCTAGCTCCTATAATTCACCCCTCCACTTT.

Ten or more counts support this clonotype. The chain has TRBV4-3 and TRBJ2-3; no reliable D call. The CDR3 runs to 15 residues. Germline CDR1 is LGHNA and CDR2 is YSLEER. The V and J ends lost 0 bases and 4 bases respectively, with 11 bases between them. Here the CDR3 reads CASSQEERTADTQYF. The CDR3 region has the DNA TGCGCCAGCAGCCAAGAGGAAAGGACCGCAGATACGCAGTATTTT.

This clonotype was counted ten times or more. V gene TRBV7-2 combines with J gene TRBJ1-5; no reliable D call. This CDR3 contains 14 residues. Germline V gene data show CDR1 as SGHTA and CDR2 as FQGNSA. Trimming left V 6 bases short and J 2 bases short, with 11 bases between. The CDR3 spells CASSNTRGNQPQHF. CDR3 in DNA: TGTGCCAGCAGTAACACCCGCGGCAATCAGCCCCAGCATTTT.

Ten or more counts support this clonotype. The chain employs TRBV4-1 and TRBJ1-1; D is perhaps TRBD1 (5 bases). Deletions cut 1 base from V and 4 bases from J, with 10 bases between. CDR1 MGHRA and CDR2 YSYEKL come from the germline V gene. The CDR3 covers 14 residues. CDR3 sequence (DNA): TGCGCCAGCAGCCAAGTTAAGGGGACCACTGAAGCTTTCTTT. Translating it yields CASSQVKGTTEAFF.

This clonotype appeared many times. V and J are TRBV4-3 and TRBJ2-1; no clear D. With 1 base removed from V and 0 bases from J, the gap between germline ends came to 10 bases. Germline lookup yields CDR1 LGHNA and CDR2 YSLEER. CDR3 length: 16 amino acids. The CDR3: CASSQVHSHSYNEQFF. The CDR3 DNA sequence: TGCGCCAGCAGCCAAGTTCACAGTCACTCCTACAATGAGCAGTTCTTC.

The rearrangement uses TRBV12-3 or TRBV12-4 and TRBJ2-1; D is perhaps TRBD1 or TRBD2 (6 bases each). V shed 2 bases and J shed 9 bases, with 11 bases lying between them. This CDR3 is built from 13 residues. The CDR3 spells CASSLKGGSEQFF. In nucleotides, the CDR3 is TGTGCCAGCAGTTTAAAAGGGGGGTCTGAGCAGTTCTTC.

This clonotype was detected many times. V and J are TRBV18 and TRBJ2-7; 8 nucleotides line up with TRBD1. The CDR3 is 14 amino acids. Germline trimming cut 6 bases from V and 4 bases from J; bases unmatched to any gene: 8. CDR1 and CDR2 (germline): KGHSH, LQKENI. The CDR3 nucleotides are TGTGCCAGCTCTGGGGGAGGACAGGGTTACGAGCAGTACTTC. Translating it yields CASSGGGQGYEQYF.

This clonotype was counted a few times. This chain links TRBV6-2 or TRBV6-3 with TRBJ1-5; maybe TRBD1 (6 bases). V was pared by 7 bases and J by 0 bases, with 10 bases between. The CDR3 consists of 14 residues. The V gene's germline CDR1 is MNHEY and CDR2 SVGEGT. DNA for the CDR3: TGTGCCAGCACCGGGACAATTAGCAATCAGCCCCAGCATTTT. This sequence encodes CASTGTISNQPQHF.

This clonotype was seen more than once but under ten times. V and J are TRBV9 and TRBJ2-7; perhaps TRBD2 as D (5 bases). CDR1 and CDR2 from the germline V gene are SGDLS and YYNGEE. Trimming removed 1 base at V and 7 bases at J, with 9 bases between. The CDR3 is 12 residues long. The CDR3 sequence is CASSVLGGEQYF. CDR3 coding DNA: TGTGCCAGCAGCGTATTGGGCGGGGAGCAGTACTTC.

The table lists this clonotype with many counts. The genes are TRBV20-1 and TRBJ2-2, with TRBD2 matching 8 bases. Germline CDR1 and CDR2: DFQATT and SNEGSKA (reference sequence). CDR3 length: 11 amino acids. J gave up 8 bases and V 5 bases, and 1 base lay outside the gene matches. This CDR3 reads CSARLAGELFF. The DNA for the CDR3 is TGCAGTGCTCGACTAGCGGGGGAGCTGTTTTTT.

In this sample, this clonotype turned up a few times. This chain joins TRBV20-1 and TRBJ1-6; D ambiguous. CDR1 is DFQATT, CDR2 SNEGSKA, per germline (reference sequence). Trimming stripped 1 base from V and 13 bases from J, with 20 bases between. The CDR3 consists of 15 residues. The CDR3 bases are TGCAGTGCTAGAGGGTCTGGGTCAGAGAAACCTCCCCTCCACTTT. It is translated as CSARGSGSEKPPLHF.

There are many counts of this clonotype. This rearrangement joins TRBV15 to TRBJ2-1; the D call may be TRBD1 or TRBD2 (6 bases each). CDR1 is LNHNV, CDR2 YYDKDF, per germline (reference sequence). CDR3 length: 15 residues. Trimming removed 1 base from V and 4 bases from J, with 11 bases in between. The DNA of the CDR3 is TGTGCCACCAGCAGAGGGGGGGCCTTGTACAATGAGCAGTTCTTC. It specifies CATSRGGALYNEQFF.

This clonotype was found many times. The CDR3 is CASSSDRGRVGELFF. In DNA, the CDR3 is TGCGCCAGCAGCTCGGACAGGGGGCGCGTCGGGGAGCTGTTTTTT. V gene TRBV5-1 combines with J gene TRBJ2-2; 11 positions match TRBD1. The CDR3 is made up of 15 amino acids. Germline V lookup: CDR1 SGHRS, CDR2 YFSETQ. V was pared by 3 bases and J by 7 bases, with 5 bases of the junction left unmatched.

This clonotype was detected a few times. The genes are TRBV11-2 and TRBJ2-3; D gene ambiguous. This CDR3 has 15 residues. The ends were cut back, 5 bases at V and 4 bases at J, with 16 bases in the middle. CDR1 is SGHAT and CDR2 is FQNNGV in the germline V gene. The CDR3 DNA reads TGTGCCAGCAGCACCGACCCCCCAGGAGCAGATACGCAGTATTTT. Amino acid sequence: CASSTDPPGADTQYF.

CDR3 DNA sequence: TGCGCCAGCAGCTTGGCGGGGAGTGGGGCTAACACTGAAGCTTTCTTT. Protein sequence: CASSLAGSGANTEAFF. The chain is built from TRBV5-1 and TRBJ1-1, with a weak D call TRBD1 (5 bases). CDR1 is SGHRS, CDR2 YFSETQ, per germline. The CDR3 extends over 16 amino acids. The V gene lost 0 bases and the J gene lost 2 bases, with 14 bases spanning the gap. The full variable domain, in which reference TRBV5-1 and TRBJ1-1 provide the parts outside the CDR3, is KAGVTQTPRYLIKTRGQQVTLSCSPISGHRSVSWYQQTPGQGLQFLFEYFSETQRNKGNFPGRFSGRQFSNSRSEMNVSTLELGDSALYLCASSLAGSGANTEAFFGQGTRLTVV.

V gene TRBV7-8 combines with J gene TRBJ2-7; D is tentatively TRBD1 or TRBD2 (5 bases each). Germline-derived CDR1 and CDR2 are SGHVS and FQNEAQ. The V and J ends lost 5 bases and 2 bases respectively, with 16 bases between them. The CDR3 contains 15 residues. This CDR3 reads CASSNPGTAAYEQYF. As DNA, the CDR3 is TGTGCCAGCAGCAACCCCGGGACGGCAGCCTACGAGCAGTACTTC.

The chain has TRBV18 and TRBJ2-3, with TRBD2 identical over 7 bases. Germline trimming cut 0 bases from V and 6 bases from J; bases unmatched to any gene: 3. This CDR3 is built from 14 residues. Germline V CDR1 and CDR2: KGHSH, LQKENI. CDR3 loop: CASSPPELADTQYF. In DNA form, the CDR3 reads TGTGCCAGCTCACCACCCGAACTAGCGGATACGCAGTATTTT.

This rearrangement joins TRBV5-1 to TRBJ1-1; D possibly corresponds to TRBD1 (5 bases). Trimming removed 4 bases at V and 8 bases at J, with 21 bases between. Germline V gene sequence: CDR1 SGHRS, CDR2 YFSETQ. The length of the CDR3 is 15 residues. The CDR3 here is CASSRTGTEVIEAFF. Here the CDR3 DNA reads TGCGCCAGCAGCAGAACCGGGACGGAGGTGATCGAAGCTTTCTTT. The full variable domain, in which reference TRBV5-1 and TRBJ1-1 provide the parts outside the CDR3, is KAGVTQTPRYLIKTRGQQVTLSCSPISGHRSVSWYQQTPGQGLQFLFEYFSETQRNKGNFPGRFSGRQFSNSRSEMNVSTLELGDSALYLCASSRTGTEVIEAFFGQGTRLTVV.

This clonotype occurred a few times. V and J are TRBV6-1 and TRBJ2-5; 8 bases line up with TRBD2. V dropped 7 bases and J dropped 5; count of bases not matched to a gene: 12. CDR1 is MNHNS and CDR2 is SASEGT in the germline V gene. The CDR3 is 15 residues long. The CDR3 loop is CASTAGTSFRETQYF. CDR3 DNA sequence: TGTGCCAGCACGGCAGGGACTAGTTTCCGGGAGACCCAGTACTTC.

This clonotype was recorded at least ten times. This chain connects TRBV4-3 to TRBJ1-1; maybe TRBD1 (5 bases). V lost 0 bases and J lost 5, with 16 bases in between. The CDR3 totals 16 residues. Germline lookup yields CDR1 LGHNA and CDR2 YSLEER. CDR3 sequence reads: CASSQEEGDRRTEAFF. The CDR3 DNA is TGCGCCAGCAGCCAAGAGGAGGGAGACAGACGGACTGAAGCTTTCTTT.

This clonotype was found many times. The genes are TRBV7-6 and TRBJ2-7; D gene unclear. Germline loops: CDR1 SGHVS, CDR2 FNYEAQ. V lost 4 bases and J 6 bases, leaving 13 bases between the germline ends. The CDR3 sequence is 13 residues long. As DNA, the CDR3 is TGTGCCAGCAGCTACGCCAACCCAGGCGAGCAGTACTTC. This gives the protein CASSYANPGEQYF.

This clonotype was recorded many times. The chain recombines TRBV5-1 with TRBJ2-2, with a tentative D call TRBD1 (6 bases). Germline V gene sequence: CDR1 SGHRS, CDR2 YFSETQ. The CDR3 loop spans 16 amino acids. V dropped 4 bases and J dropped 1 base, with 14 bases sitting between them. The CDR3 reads CASSPPGTLNTGELFF. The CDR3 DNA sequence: TGCGCCAGCAGCCCACCCGGGACACTGAACACCGGGGAGCTGTTTTTT.